These 10 T cell receptor beta chains share one sample of origin, sequenced in a study of OX40 agonist ivuxolimab in advanced cancers. The protocol was immunoSEQ multiplex PCR, while the TCRdb copy is restricted to in-frame clones and leaves out a portion. The sample has under 80,000 clones; less than 95% are singletons. Sequenced material: CD4+ or CD8+ T cells sorted from blood, taken in a trial of the OX40 agonist ivuxolimab. These receptors were collected from an adult with an advanced solid tumor such as melanoma, head and neck, liver or kidney cancer.

In regard to this clone: A read error may produce the germline difference seen at one junction end. The chain recombines TRBV2 with TRBJ1-3; D is possibly TRBD1 (5 bases). This CDR3 comprises 16 residues. Per germline, CDR1 SNHLY and CDR2 FYNNEI. The CDR3 nucleotides read TGTGCCAGCAGTGAGGGGACCCATAGCTCTAGAAACACCATATATTTT. Translating gives CASSEGTHSSRNTIYF.

The rearrangement links TRBV10-1 to TRBJ2-3; 8 nucleotides match TRBD2. V lost 4 bases to trimming and J lost 4 bases; unmatched junction nucleotides: 7. The CDR3 totals 15 residues. The V gene's germline CDR1 is WNHNN and CDR2 SYGVQD (reference sequence). In nucleotides, the CDR3 is TGCGCCAGCAGTGCCAGCGGGAGTATCGCAGATACGCAGTATTTT. Translating gives CASSASGSIADTQYF.

The DNA of the CDR3 is TGTGCCAGTAGTATAGAGCACAGGACCGGGGAGCTGTTTTTT. Translated, it gives CASSIEHRTGELFF. The chain couples TRBV19 to TRBJ2-2; possible D gene TRBD1, 5 bases. Germline V gene data show CDR1 as LNHDA and CDR2 as SQIVND (reference sequence). The CDR3 covers 14 residues. Trimming stripped 0 bases from V and 5 bases from J, with 7 bases between.

The chain is built from TRBV6-5 and TRBJ1-1; TRBD1 matches at 7 bases. Germline lookup yields CDR1 MNHEY and CDR2 SVGAGI. J lost 11 bases, V lost 6 bases, and 12 bases had no gene match. The CDR3 extends over 13 amino acids. CDR3 in DNA: TGTGCCAGCAGCGACAGGGCACTCTTGAGTGCTTTCTTT. This gives the protein CASSDRALLSAFF.

This chain joins TRBV28 and TRBJ2-7; no clear D gene. Per the germline V gene, CDR1 is MDHEN and CDR2 is SYDVKM. V lost 3 bases, J lost 0 bases, and 6 bases lay in between. CDR3 length equals 13 residues. The CDR3 bases are TGTGCCAGCAGTTTGGTCAGCTCCTACGAGCAGTACTTC. It translates to CASSLVSSYEQYF. Together with reference TRBV28 and TRBJ2-7, the CDR3 gives the full variable domain: DVKVTQSSRYLVKRTGEKVFLECVQDMDHENMFWYRQDPGLGLRLIYFSYDVKMKEKGDIPEGYSVSREKKERFSLILESASTNQTSMYLCASSLVSSYEQYFGPGTRLTVT.

The genes are TRBV28 and TRBJ1-1; 7 bases line up with TRBD1. J lost 1 base, V lost 4 bases, and 3 bases had no gene match. The CDR3 runs to 14 residues. From germline, CDR1 is MDHEN and CDR2 SYDVKM. The DNA for the CDR3 is TGTGCCAGCAGTTCGGGACAGCAGAACACTGAAGCTTTCTTT. Translating gives CASSSGQQNTEAFF.

This clone was detected a few times. The chain employs TRBV7-3 and TRBJ2-2; D tentatively fits TRBD1 or TRBD2 (6 bases each). The V gene's germline CDR1 is SGHTA and CDR2 FQGTGA. The ends were cut back, 2 bases at V and 4 bases at J, with 8 bases in the middle. This CDR3 is built from 14 residues. CDR3 residues: CASSLGGPTGELFF. The CDR3 coding sequence is TGTGCCAGCAGCTTAGGGGGGCCCACCGGGGAGCTGTTTTTT.

The genes are TRBV4-2 and TRBJ1-1, with D tentatively TRBD1 (5 bases). The CDR3 contains 13 residues. Trimming removed 2 bases at V and 10 bases at J, with 14 bases between. Looked up from germline, CDR1 is LGHNA and CDR2 is YNFKEQ. CDR3 in amino acids: CASSQSTPGPAFF. The CDR3, as DNA: TGTGCCAGCAGCCAATCCACCCCAGGGCCAGCTTTCTTT.

This sequence joins TRBV4-2 and TRBJ2-2; TRBD2 aligns across 13 bases. The germline gives CDR1 LGHNA, CDR2 YNFKEQ. The V and J ends lost 4 bases and 7 bases, in that order; junction bases with no gene match: 6. This CDR3 has 16 amino acids. CDR3 nucleotides: TGTGCCAGCAGCCGGACTAGCGGGGGCCGGAGCGGGGAGCTGTTTTTT. This codes for CASSRTSGGRSGELFF.

The chain recombines TRBV6-1 with TRBJ2-7; TRBD2 aligns across 12 bases. Germline loops: CDR1 MNHNS, CDR2 SASEGT. The J segment lost 3 bases and the V segment lost 2 bases, leaving 2 bases of the junction unmatched. The CDR3 runs 15 residues. The CDR3 sequence: CASSEPGLAGYEQYF. Written as DNA, the CDR3 is TGTGCCAGCAGTGAACCGGGACTAGCGGGCTACGAGCAGTACTTC.